Reported below is one TCR beta chain. Germline-derived CDR1 and CDR2 are SGHVS and FQNEAQ. The CDR3 totals 14 residues. V shed 5 bases, J shed 4 bases, and the junction held 5 bases outside the gene matches. This specimen comes from a study of shared clonotypes between healthy human individuals. Study overall: The composition of the donors was two women and a few men aged 18 to 49.

In the naive CD8 group, cells lacked CD45RO and were positively selected for CCR7, so terminally differentiated effector memory CD45RA+ cells were left out. Sequencing used immunoSEQ multiplex PCR; TCRdb keeps in-frame clones, though not all of them. The data hold under 700,000 clones, with 85% to 95% observed a single time. This receptor was obtained from a woman in her 30s in good health. Sequenced sample: naive CD8+ T cells sorted from blood. This chain links TRBV7-8 with TRBJ1-2; 9 bases line up with TRBD1. The CDR3 nucleotides read TGTGCCAGCAGCCCCGGGACAGGGAGCTATGGCTACACCTTC. This translates into CASSPGTGSYGYTF. The full variable domain, in which reference TRBV7-8 and TRBJ1-2 provide the parts outside the CDR3, is GAGVSQSPRYKVAKRGQDVALRCDPISGHVSLFWYQQALGQGPEFLTYFQNEAQLDKSGLPSDRFFAERPEGSVSTLKIQRTQQEDSAVYLCASSPGTGSYGYTFGSGTRLTVV.